Below are 8 T cell receptor beta chains sequenced from a single sample in a study of shared clonotypes between healthy human individuals. Libraries were prepared by immunoSEQ multiplex PCR; TCRdb keeps only in-frame clonotypes and omits some of them. Of around 450,000 clones in the sample, roughly 83% were seen once. The sequenced sample was PBMCs. The receptors stem from a woman between 40 and 55 years old in good health. Some clones in this sample may be carry-over from other donors' samples.

The table lists this clone with a count of one. V usage is TRBV30 and J usage is TRBJ2-7; D is perhaps TRBD1 (7 bases). V lost 2 bases to trimming and J lost 7 bases, with 15 bases between them. The CDR3 contains 13 residues. Germline V gene data show CDR1 as GTSNPN and CDR2 as SVGIG (reference sequence). CDR3 in amino acids: CAWSPRQGGEQYF. The CDR3 DNA is TGTGCCTGGAGTCCTCGACAGGGAGGAGAGCAGTACTTC. The full variable domain, its missing parts supplied by reference TRBV30 and TRBJ2-7, is SQTIHQWPATLVQPVGSPLSLECTVEGTSNPNLYWYRQAAGRGLQLLFYSVGIGQISSEVPQNLSASRPQDRQFILSSKKLLLSDSGFYLCAWSPRQGGEQYFGPGTRLTVT.

The chain couples TRBV10-3 to TRBJ2-7, with 7 bases identical to TRBD2. Germline trimming cut 4 bases from V and 1 base from J; bases unmatched to any gene: 1. CDR3 length: 13 amino acids. Germline V gene lookup returns CDR1 ENHRY and CDR2 SYGVKD. CDR3 protein: CAISAGGSYEQYF. The DNA for the CDR3 is TGTGCCATCAGTGCGGGAGGATCCTACGAGCAGTACTTC.

This chain joins TRBV18 and TRBJ2-7; 9 bases agree with TRBD1. The germline V gene encodes CDR1 KGHSH and CDR2 LQKENI. CDR3 size: 16 residues. V dropped 4 bases and J dropped 7; count of bases not matched to a gene: 14. The CDR3 region is CASSRTGAHSPLEQYF. The CDR3 nucleotides are TGTGCCAGCTCACGGACAGGGGCCCACAGCCCCCTTGAGCAGTACTTC.

This chain joins TRBV7-3 and TRBJ2-7; D ambiguous. CDR1 and CDR2 from the germline V gene are SGHTA and FQGTGA. V was cut by 0 bases and J by 3 bases, with 3 bases left in between. The CDR3 is made up of 12 amino acids. This chain's CDR3 is CASSLTGYEQYF. CDR3 nucleotides: TGTGCCAGCAGCTTAACCGGCTACGAGCAGTACTTC.

The CDR3 DNA reads TGCGCCAGCAGCTACTCAAATAGCGGGAGGGCGGGGGAGCAGTACTTC. This gives the protein CASSYSNSGRAGEQYF. The gene calls are TRBV5-1 and TRBJ2-7; 11 nucleotides line up with TRBD2. The CDR3 has 16 amino acids. CDR1 and CDR2 from the germline V gene are SGHRS and YFSETQ. V dropped 3 bases and J dropped 7; count of bases not matched to a gene: 12. Using reference TRBV5-1 and TRBJ2-7 for the parts outside the CDR3, the full variable domain is KAGVTQTPRYLIKTRGQQVTLSCSPISGHRSVSWYQQTPGQGLQFLFEYFSETQRNKGNFPGRFSGRQFSNSRSEMNVSTLELGDSALYLCASSYSNSGRAGEQYFGPGTRLTVT.

The sample holds one count of this clone. This rearrangement joins TRBV28 to TRBJ2-7, with TRBD2 identical over 9 bases. Losses at the gene ends were 6 bases for V and 7 bases for J; bases not matched to a gene: 10. This CDR3 has 14 residues. Germline CDR1 is MDHEN and CDR2 is SYDVKM. The CDR3 reads CASRVAGAREEQYF. The CDR3, as DNA: TGTGCCAGCAGGGTAGCGGGAGCGAGGGAAGAGCAGTACTTC.

The chain employs TRBV5-1 and TRBJ2-5, with TRBD2 matching 7 bases. Germline V lookup: CDR1 SGHRS, CDR2 YFSETQ. The V segment lost 4 bases and the J segment 1 base; nucleotides outside the gene matches: 7. CDR3 length: 15 residues. DNA of the CDR3: TGCGCCAGCAGCACCCTAGCGGACCTCCAAGAGACCCAGTACTTC. Translating it yields CASSTLADLQETQYF.

V and J are TRBV6-5 and TRBJ2-6, with 9 bases that match TRBD1. In germline, CDR1 is MNHEY, CDR2 SVGAGI. Unmatched junction bases numbered 6, after V lost 2 bases and J lost 10 bases. The CDR3 is 15 amino acids. For the CDR3, the DNA is TGTGCCAGCAGTTACCAACCGGGACAGGGTAACGTCCTGACTTTC. This sequence encodes CASSYQPGQGNVLTF.